This TCR beta chain is from a study of blood T cell repertoires in COVID-19. For the study at large: The analysed material was cDNA or gDNA that came from T cells, B-cell-depleted T cells, or PBMCs.

This CDR3 region has 14 residues. The germline V gene has CDR1 KGHSH and CDR2 LQKENI. With V trimmed by 3 bases and J by 7 bases, 5 bases remained unmatched. The data were produced by immunoSEQ multiplex PCR, yet TCRdb's version contains in-frame clones alone and is incomplete. Of about 74,000 clones listed, approximately 80% are singletons. The origin of this receptor is a human donor in a cohort sampled during active COVID-19. Sequencing was done on a sample of peripheral blood. This chain joins TRBV18 and TRBJ1-5, with TRBD1 matching over 8 bases. CDR3 DNA sequence: TGTGCCAGCTCACCCCAGGGGGCAACACAGCCCCAGCATTTT. Encoded protein: CASSPQGATQPQHF.